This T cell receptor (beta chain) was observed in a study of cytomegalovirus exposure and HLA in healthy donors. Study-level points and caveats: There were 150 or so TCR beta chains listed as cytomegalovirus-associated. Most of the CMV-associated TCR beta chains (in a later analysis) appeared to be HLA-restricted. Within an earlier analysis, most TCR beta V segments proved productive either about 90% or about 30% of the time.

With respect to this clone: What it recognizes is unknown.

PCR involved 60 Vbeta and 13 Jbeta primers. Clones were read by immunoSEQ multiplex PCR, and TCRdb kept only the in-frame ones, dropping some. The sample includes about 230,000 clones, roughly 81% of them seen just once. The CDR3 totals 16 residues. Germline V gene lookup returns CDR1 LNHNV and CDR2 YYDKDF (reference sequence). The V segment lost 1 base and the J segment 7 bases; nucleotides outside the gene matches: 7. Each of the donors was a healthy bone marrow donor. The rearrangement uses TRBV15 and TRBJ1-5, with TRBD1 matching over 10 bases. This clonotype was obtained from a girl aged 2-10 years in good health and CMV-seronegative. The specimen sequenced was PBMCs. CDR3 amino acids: CATSRGRTGGRQPQHF. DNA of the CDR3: TGTGCCACCAGCAGAGGCAGGACAGGGGGACGGCAGCCCCAGCATTTT.